This T cell receptor beta chain was captured by sequencing in a study of T-cell reconstitution after alpha-beta-depleted transplantation in children. The study's findings and limits: T-cell counts and diversity were attributed mostly to newly produced T cells one year after transplant. There were reportedly several hundred expanded graft clones from which alpha-beta T cells came about two months after transplant. Several patients had high TCRbeta diversity at day 60; it came from surviving recipient T cells and thymic progenitors.

This clonotype has more than one count but fewer than ten. Antigen unknown. TCRbeta library construction was performed incorporating unique molecular identifiers. TCRdb re-analysed the PCR reads in MiXCR, keeping a single row per CDR3 protein. The sample consists of 95,000 to 150,000 distinct CDR3 sequences, about 23% of them appearing once. This CDR3 has 17 residues. J gave up 2 bases and V 6 bases, and 16 bases lay outside the gene matches. Germline V gene data show CDR1 as DFQATT and CDR2 as SNEGSKA (reference sequence). The input for sequencing was PBMCs, mostly from graft donor cells, taken 180 days after TCRalphabeta/CD19-depleted stem cell transplant. This sequence originates from a male patient between 2 and 15 years old who had a stem cell transplant for chronic granulomatous disease, so the T cells may come from the graft donor. This chain links TRBV20-1 with TRBJ2-5; 9 nucleotides align to TRBD1. CDR3 in DNA: TGCAGTGCCAATATACTGTCCCCGGGACAGGGTCAAGAGACCCAGTACTTC. It translates to CSANILSPGQGQETQYF.